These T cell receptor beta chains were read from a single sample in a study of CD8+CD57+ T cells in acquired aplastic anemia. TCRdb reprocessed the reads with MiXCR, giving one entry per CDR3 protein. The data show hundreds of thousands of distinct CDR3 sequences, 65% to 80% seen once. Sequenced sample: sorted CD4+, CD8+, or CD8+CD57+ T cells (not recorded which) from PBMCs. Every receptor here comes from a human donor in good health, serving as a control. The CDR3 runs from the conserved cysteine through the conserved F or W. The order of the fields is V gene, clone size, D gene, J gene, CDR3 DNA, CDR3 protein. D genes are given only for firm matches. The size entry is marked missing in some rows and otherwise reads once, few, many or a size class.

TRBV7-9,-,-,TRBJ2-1,TGTGCCAGCAGTTTCACAGAAAACTACTCCCAGCATCAGTTCTTC,CASSFTENYSQHQFF
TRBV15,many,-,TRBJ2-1,TGTGCCACCAGCACGAGGGAGGCTAGCCTCCACAATGAGCAGTTCTTC,CATSTREASLHNEQFF
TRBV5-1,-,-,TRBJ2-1,TGCGCCAGCAGCCTGGCAGGGAATGAAAAGTTCTTC,CASSLAGNEKFF
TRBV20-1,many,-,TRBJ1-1,TGCAGTGCTAGAGGGGGCCTAACAGGCCTTGGGGCTTTCTTT,CSARGGLTGLGAFF
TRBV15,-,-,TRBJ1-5,TGTGCCACCAGCAGAGATCGGATTTGGGACCGCGGGAATCAGCCCCAGCATTTT,CATSRDRIWDRGNQPQHF
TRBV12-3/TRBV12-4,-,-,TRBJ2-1,TGTGCCAGCAAGGTCCGGGGTAGCGGCGATGAGCAGTTCTTC,CASKVRGSGDEQFF
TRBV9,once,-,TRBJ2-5,TGTGCCAACAGCGCCGCGGGACTCTCCAATTCACCCCACTTC,CANSAAGLSNSPHF
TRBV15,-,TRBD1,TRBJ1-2,TGTGCCACCAGCAGTGGGCAGGGGGCCCTCTATAACTATGGCTACACCTTC,CATSSGQGALYNYGYTF
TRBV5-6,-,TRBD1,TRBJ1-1,TGTGCCAGCAGCTATACAGGGGGGACCAACACTGAAGCTTTCTTT,CASSYTGGTNTEAFF
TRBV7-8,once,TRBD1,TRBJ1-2,TGTGCCAGCAGCTTAGGGTCAGGGGGGGACTATGGGTACACCTTC,CASSLGSGGDYGYTF
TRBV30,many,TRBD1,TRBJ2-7,TGTGCCTGGAGTCCCACTCGACAGGGGTACTACGAGCAGTACTTC,CAWSPTRQGYYEQYF
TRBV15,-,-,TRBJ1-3,TGTGCCAGCAGTTTAGAACGGGGAAACCCCCTATTTTTC,CASSLERGNPLFF
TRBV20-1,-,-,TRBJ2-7,TGCAGTGCGAACGGGGGCGGGGTTAGCGGCTCCTACGAGCAGTACTTC,CSANGGGVSGSYEQYF
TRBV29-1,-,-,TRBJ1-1,TGCAGCGTCTTACGGGCCAAGGGGGTATTCGCTGAAGCTTTCTTT,CSVLRAKGVFAEAFF
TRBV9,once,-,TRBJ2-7,TGTGCCAGCAGCGTCGGGCAGGGTTTGTTGAACGAGCAGTACTTC,CASSVGQGLLNEQYF
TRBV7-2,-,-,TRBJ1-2,TGTGCCAGCAGCGCGGGACTCCCCTCCTACGAGCAGTACACCTTC,CASSAGLPSYEQYTF
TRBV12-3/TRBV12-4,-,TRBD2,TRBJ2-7,TGTGCCAGCAGACTAGCGGGAGGGACCTACGAGCAGTACTTC,CASRLAGGTYEQYF
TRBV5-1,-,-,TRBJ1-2,TGTGCCAGCAGTGAGGTCACGGGGTCCCACGAGGTCTACACCTTC,CASSEVTGSHEVYTF
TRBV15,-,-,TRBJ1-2,TGTGCCACCAGCCCGTCCGGGAAAGCTAACTATGGCTACACCTTC,CATSPSGKANYGYTF
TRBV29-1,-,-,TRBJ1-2,TGCAGTGTTAAACAGGGAGGAGATGGCCACACCTTC,CSVKQGGDGHTF
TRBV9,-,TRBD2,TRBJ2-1,TGTGCCAGCAGCCGAGTGAGCGGGGTGGCCGTGAATGAGCAGTTCTTC,CASSRVSGVAVNEQFF
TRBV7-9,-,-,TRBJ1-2,TGTGCCAGCAGCTTGTGGGAGAGGCCTTTGAATACTGACACCTTC,CASSLWERPLNTDTF
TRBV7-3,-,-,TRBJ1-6,TGTGCCAGCAGCTCGGTAGCGTGGGGCGATACAGATACCCACTTT,CASSSVAWGDTDTHF
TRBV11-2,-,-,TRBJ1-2,TGTGCCTGGAGTGAGAGCGCGCTTAACTATGGCTACACCTTC,CAWSESALNYGYTF
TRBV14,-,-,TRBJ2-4,TGTGCCAGCAGCCAGACATTAGCCAAAAACATTCAGTACTTC,CASSQTLAKNIQYF
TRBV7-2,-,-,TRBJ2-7,TGTGCCAGTAGACCCGGGACACGGAGCTACAAGCAGCACTTC,CASRPGTRSYKQHF
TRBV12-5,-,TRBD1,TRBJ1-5,TGTGCCAGCAACCTGGACAGGTTGTGGTTCCAGCATTTT,CASNLDRLWFQHF
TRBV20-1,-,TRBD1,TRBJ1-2,TGCAGTGCGCAGGGACAGGGGACGCCCCACACCTTC,CSAQGQGTPHTF
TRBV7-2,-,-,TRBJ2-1,TGTGCCAGCAGCGCGGAATTGGGGTTCGAGCAGTACTTCTTC,CASSAELGFEQYFF
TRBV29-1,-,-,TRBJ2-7,TGCAGCGTTGAAGTTCAAGGACGGCTAGTCTACGAGCAGTACTTC,CSVEVQGRLVYEQYF
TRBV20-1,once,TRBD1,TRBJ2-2,TGCAGTGCTAGTGACAGGGGGCGCGGGGAGCTGTTTTTT,CSASDRGRGELFF
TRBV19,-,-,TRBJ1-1,TGTGCCAGTAGTCAACAGGAGAACACTGAAGCTTTCTTT,CASSQQENTEAFF